The following is a T cell receptor (beta chain) sequence with its context. This clone was detected only a few times. Its antigen is not yet known. Base qualities are missing; no much larger clone stands one base away. This entry comes from a study of shared clonotypes between healthy human individuals (TCRdb year 2020). Study-level background: The cohort included three men and a couple of women between 18 and 49 years of age. For each donor, CD4 naive and CD4 memory were each run on three plates, CD8 naive on two plates, and CD8 memory on one plate. To estimate repertoire size and how much clonotypes are shared between individuals, the study performed deep sequencing of blood TCR repertoires from a few healthy adults. To increase sequencing depth and limit assay-specific biases, different laboratories used diverse techniques to prepare libraries and sequence TCR repertoires. Between about 0.9 and 10 billion PBMCs per donor were obtained by leukapheresis.

Donors were healthy HIV-negative adults with no recently reported acute infections or vaccinations. All donors were Caucasian adults living in Nashville, Tennessee, USA. CD4+ T cells were enriched by magnetic negative selection, after which naive cells were positively selected on CD45RA and the negative fraction was taken as the memory subset. After blood collection by leukapheresis, PBMCs were isolated using Ficoll-Histopaque density gradient centrifugation and then cryopreserved in the vapor phase of liquid nitrogen. Purity and quantity of every magnetically sorted T cell population were checked by analytical flow cytometry. Each sorted fraction had its genomic DNA isolated and then quantified by UV absorbance on a Nanodrop 2000c. The investigation overall reported the following: Because the study included a small number of donors, the genetic and exposure-history diversity represented was limited. Higher generation probabilities were observed for clonotypes shared by all four sorted-subset donors than for non-shared clonotypes. Pairwise subsampling led to the expectation that sequencing depth would affect the degree of clonotype sharing among donors. Across four donors, approximately 5% of naive CD4, roughly 3.5% of naive CD8, 2.3% of memory CD4, and 0.4% of memory CD8 clonotypes were shared. Sampling was restricted to blood, and TCR repertoires in tissue are likely to differ from TCR repertoires in blood. Estimated clonotype richness was generally larger for naive than for memory subsets. Incomplete sequencing was indicated by rarefaction of sorted-subset datasets, despite the large sequencing depth.

TCR CDR3 regions were amplified from genomic DNA by multiplex PCR using the deep immunoSEQ assay. Extracted genomic DNA from each cell subset was spread evenly across all wells of several immunoSEQ 96-well plates, with each plate serving as a replicate. For sorted subsets, 150 to 200 ng genomic DNA, equal to approximately 30,000 T cell genomes, was loaded into each replicate PCR. The purified libraries were quantified using a Qubit 3.0 fluorometer, sized with a Bioanalyzer 2100, and then quantified again using the KAPA Library Quantification kit. Every immunoSEQ 96-well plate was sequenced on a dedicated single-read 150-cycle Illumina NextSeq 550 flow cell. Under the source paper's analysis protocol: Because only junctional sequences without quality scores were contained in the immunoSEQ output, filtering matching that applied to full-length reads could not be performed. To assign V/J genes and CDR3, sequences were annotated using PyIR, a Python wrapper for IgBLAST v1.9, with IMGT germline references. Reads were filtered out if the reads had weak V/J assignments (E-value above 1e-6), no CDR3, stop codons, out-of-frame junctions, or ambiguous translated residues. V3J clonotypes were defined as sequences sharing an identical inferred V gene, J gene, and CDR3 amino acid sequence. To compute the percentage overlap between repertoires, the number of shared unique clonotypes was divided by the size of the smaller repertoire. RTK rarefaction, the Chao1 estimator, and Recon v2.1 estimates of unobserved clonotypes were used to assess repertoire richness. For all TCRbeta clonotypes obtained by the gDNA method from a few donors, generation probabilities were computed with OLGA. The immuneACCESS repertoire file appears here via TCRdb, limited to in-frame rearrangements. These files lack a portion of the clones; in checked studies, under half of the deficit traces to unresolved V genes, and the cause of the others is not known. V, J and clone size reflect that table, while D and trimming were determined from the DNA. The sample has 800,000 to 1,200,000 clones on record, roughly 74% of them singletons. The leading ten clones occupy 0.52% of the sample.

Cut back by 4 bases and 0 bases, the V and J ends lie 21 bases apart. CDR1 is given as MNHEY and CDR2 as SMNVEV, both from the germline V gene (reference sequence). There are 19 amino acids in the CDR3, from cysteine to phenylalanine inclusive. The only DNA kept is the CDR3, 57 bases in frame from the first base. The clonotype originates from a man between 18 and 35 years old in good health. Some clones in this sample may be carry-over from other donors' samples. The V and J segments used are TRBV27 and TRBJ2-2; the D gene is possibly TRBD2, with 6 bases matching. The sample consisted of memory CD4+ T cells from PBMCs. This specimen's cell subset or site label, interpreted: CD45RA-negative fraction. The CDR3 amino acid sequence is: CASSYKPPTAGSNTGELFF. The sequenced DNA: TGTGCCAGCAGTTATAAACCCCCGACGGCGGGATCGAACACCGGGGAGCTGTTTTTT.